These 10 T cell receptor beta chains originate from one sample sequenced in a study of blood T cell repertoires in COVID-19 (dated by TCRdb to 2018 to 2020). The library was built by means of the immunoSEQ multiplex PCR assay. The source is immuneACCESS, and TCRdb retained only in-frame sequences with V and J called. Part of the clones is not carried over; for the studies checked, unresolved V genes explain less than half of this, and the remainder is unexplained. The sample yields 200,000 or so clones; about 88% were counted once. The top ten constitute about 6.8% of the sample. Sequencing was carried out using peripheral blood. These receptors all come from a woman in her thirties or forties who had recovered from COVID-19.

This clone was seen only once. The CDR3 DNA sequence: TGTGCCACCAGCAGAGATCAATGGGCAGGGAACTCCTACGAGCAGTACTTC. It yields the protein CATSRDQWAGNSYEQYF. V is TRBV15 and J is TRBJ2-7; TRBD1 is a possible D gene (5 bases). This CDR3 comprises 17 residues. In germline, CDR1 is LNHNV, CDR2 YYDKDF (reference sequence). V was trimmed by 0 bases and J by 0 bases, leaving 15 bases between them.

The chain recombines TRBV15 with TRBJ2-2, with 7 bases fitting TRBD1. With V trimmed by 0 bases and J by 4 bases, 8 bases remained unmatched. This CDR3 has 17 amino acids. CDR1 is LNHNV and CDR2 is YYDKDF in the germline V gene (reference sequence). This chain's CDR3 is CATSRDVRGPGTGELFF. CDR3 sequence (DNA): TGTGCCACCAGCAGAGATGTAAGGGGGCCGGGCACCGGGGAGCTGTTTTTT.

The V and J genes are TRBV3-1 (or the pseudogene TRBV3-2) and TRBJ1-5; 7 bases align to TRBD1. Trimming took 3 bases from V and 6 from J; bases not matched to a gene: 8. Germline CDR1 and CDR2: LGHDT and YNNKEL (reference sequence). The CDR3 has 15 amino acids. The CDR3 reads CASSQMPGQSQPQHF. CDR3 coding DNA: TGTGCCAGCAGCCAGATGCCGGGACAGAGTCAGCCCCAGCATTTT.

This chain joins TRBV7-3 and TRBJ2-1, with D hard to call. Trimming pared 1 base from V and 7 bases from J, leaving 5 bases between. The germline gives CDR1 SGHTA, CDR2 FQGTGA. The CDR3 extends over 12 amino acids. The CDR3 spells CASSLNGNEQFF. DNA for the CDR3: TGTGCCAGCAGCTTAAACGGTAATGAGCAGTTCTTC.

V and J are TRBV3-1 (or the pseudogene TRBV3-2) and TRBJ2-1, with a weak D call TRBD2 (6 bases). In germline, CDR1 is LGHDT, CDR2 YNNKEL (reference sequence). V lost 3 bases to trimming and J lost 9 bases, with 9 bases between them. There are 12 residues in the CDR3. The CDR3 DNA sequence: TGTGCCAGCAGCCAGTTCGGGGGTGAGCAGTTCTTC. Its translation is CASSQFGGEQFF.

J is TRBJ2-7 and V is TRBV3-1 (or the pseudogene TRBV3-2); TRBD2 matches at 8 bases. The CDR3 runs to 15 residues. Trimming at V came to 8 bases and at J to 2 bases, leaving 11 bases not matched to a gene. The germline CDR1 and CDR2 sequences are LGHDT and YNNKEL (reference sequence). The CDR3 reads CASLSAGAPPYEQYF. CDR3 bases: TGTGCCAGCCTCTCAGCGGGAGCCCCTCCCTACGAGCAGTACTTC.

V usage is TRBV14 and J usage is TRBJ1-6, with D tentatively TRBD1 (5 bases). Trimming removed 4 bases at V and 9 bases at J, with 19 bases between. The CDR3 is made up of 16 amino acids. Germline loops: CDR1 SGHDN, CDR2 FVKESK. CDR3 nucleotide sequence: TGTGCCAGCAGCCCCATGCAGACAGCCTGGGGTTCACCCCTCCACTTT. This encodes CASSPMQTAWGSPLHF.

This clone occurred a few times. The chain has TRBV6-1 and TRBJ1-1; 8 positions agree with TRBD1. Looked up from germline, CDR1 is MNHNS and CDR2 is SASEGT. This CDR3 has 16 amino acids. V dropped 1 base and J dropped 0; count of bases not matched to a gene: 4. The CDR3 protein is CASSEGTGLMNTEAFF. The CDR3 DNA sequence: TGTGCCAGCAGTGAAGGGACAGGGCTTATGAACACTGAAGCTTTCTTT.

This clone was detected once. This CDR3 is CASSQVRDGAYEQYF. In nucleotides, the CDR3 is TGTGCCAGCAGCCAAGTGCGCGACGGAGCCTACGAGCAGTACTTC. The rearrangement joins TRBV4-2 to TRBJ2-7; D not certain. CDR1 is LGHNA and CDR2 is YNFKEQ in the germline V gene. V dropped 1 base and J dropped 2 bases, with 12 bases sitting between them. The CDR3 spans 15 residues.

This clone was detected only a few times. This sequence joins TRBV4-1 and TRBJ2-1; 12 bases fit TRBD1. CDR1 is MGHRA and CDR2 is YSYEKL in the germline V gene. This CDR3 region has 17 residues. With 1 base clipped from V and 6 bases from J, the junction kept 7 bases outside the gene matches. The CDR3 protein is CASSQGDRGRVLNEQFF. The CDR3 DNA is TGCGCCAGCAGCCAAGGGGACAGGGGGCGAGTTCTCAATGAGCAGTTCTTC.